This TCR beta chain is from a study of CD8 T cells in ankylosing spondylitis. Regarding the study as a whole: What seemed typical of ankylosing spondylitis blood was a TCR beta motif built from roughly eight highly homologous variants.

Germline CDR1 reads MNHEY; CDR2 reads SMNVEV (reference sequence). This CDR3 has 15 amino acids. V was clipped by 4 bases and J by 4 bases, with 17 bases between them. Via MiXCR, TCRdb re-called the 5' RACE reads, giving one row per CDR3 protein. The sample lists 380,000 or so distinct CDR3 sequences, approximately 22% occurring once. This clonotype appeared a few times. Its antigen is currently unknown. The chain combines TRBV27 with TRBJ2-7, with TRBD1 as a possible D gene (5 bases). This sequence originates from a male donor with ankylosing spondylitis or in good health (not recorded which). Sequenced input: blood, either unsorted or a sorted T cell fraction (not recorded which). The CDR3 spells CASSSPQGVGYEQYF. In DNA form, the CDR3 reads TGTGCCAGCAGTTCCCCCCAAGGGGTGGGGTACGAGCAGTACTTC.